This entry lists 26 T cell receptor beta chains sequenced from one sample in a study of cytomegalovirus exposure and HLA in healthy donors. Produced via immunoSEQ multiplex PCR; TCRdb's table is partial and in-frame only. In the table there are some 240,000 clones, around 88% of which are singletons. The sequencing input was PBMCs. The source of these receptors is a young woman in good health and CMV-seropositive.

The V gene is TRBV12-1, the J gene TRBJ2-1; TRBD1 is the table's D call and was not checked against the DNA. TRBV12-1 is deemed a pseudogene. This CDR3 spans 14 amino acids. CDR3 protein: CASSPAWTGREQFF. The CDR3 DNA sequence: TGTGCCAGCAGCCCCGCTTGGACAGGCCGCGAGCAGTTCTTC.

This clone was recorded a few times. The V and J genes are TRBV28 and TRBJ2-2; unclear D gene. The germline V and J ends were trimmed by 6 bases and 7 bases, with 15 bases remaining between them. Per the germline V gene, CDR1 is MDHEN and CDR2 is SYDVKM. The CDR3 runs 14 residues. CDR3 sequence: CASSFPSVVGELFF. The CDR3 bases are TGTGCCAGCAGCTTCCCCAGTGTGGTCGGGGAGCTGTTTTTT. Complete variable domain (other parts from reference TRBV28 and TRBJ2-2): DVKVTQSSRYLVKRTGEKVFLECVQDMDHENMFWYRQDPGLGLRLIYFSYDVKMKEKGDIPEGYSVSREKKERFSLILESASTNQTSMYLCASSFPSVVGELFFGEGSRLTVL.

CDR3: CAISVTSGSGNEQFF. CDR3 DNA sequence: TGTGCCATCAGCGTTACTAGCGGGAGTGGGAATGAGCAGTTCTTC. The chain couples TRBV10-3 to TRBJ2-1, with TRBD2 matching 11 bases. The CDR3 length is 15 residues. Looked up from germline, CDR1 is ENHRY and CDR2 is SYGVKD. After removal of 6 bases from V and 7 bases from J, the junction contained 8 bases not matched to a gene.

The CDR3 nucleotides are TGCAGCGTTTCTACCAACACAGATACGCAGTATTTT. This encodes CSVSTNTDTQYF. The chain couples TRBV29-1 to TRBJ2-3; no definite D call. Trimming left V 5 bases short and J 2 bases short, with 8 bases between. CDR1 and CDR2 (germline): SQVTM, ANQGSEA. CDR3 length: 12 amino acids.

V and J are TRBV5-1 and TRBJ1-1; D might be TRBD1 (5 bases). V dropped 5 bases and J dropped 1 base, with 15 bases sitting between them. This CDR3 is 15 amino acids long. Germline lookup yields CDR1 SGHRS and CDR2 YFSETQ. CDR3 loop: CASSWGGGANTEAFF. CDR3 in DNA: TGCGCCAGCAGTTGGGGGGGAGGGGCGAACACTGAAGCTTTCTTT.

CDR3 loop: CASSFRAGGPSDTQYF. The DNA for the CDR3 is TGTGCCAGCAGCTTTCGGGCGGGAGGGCCATCAGATACGCAGTATTTT. The J gene is TRBJ2-3, the V gene TRBV7-3; 9 nucleotides match TRBD2. The V gene's germline CDR1 is SGHTA and CDR2 FQGTGA. After removal of 3 bases from V and 4 bases from J, the junction contained 8 bases not matched to a gene. CDR3 length: 16 amino acids.

The chain carries TRBV7-6 and TRBJ2-7, with unresolved D. V was cut by 1 base and J by 4 bases, with 14 bases left in between. The CDR3 covers 15 residues. CDR1 SGHVS and CDR2 FNYEAQ come from the germline V gene. In nucleotides, the CDR3 is TGTGCCAGCAGCTTAGGCGTAAGAGCCGATTACGAGCAGTACTTC. Its protein is CASSLGVRADYEQYF. Looking up the rest from reference TRBV7-6 and TRBJ2-7 gives the full variable domain: GAGVSQSPRYKVTKRGQDVALRCDPISGHVSLYWYRQALGQGPEFLTYFNYEAQQDKSGLPNDRFSAERPEGSISTLTIQRTEQRDSAMYRCASSLGVRADYEQYFGPGTRLTVT.

This CDR3 is CASNELPGQGDQPQHF. Written as DNA, the CDR3 is TGTGCCAGCAACGAACTGCCGGGACAGGGCGATCAGCCCCAGCATTTT. The chain combines TRBV5-5 with TRBJ1-5; TRBD1 matches 9 bases. The ends lost 6 bases at V and 5 bases at J; junction bases unmatched: 12. CDR1 is SGHKS and CDR2 is YYEKEE in the germline V gene (reference sequence). This CDR3 contains 16 residues.

The chain couples TRBV11-1 to TRBJ2-7; TRBD2 matches 10 bases. Germline trimming cut 5 bases from V and 0 bases from J; bases unmatched to any gene: 13. The germline gives CDR1 SGHAT, CDR2 FQDESV (reference sequence). There are 18 residues in the CDR3. In nucleotides, the CDR3 is TGTGCCAGCAGCCCCATTCACGCGTTAGCGGGAGGCTCCTACGAGCAGTACTTC. Translation gives CASSPIHALAGGSYEQYF. The complete variable domain, with remaining parts taken from reference TRBV11-1 and TRBJ2-7, reads EAEVAQSPRYKITEKSQAVAFWCDPISGHATLYWYRQILGQGPELLVQFQDESVVDDSQLPKDRFSAERLKGVDSTLKIQPAELGDSAMYLCASSPIHALAGGSYEQYFGPGTRLTVT.

Only a few counts were recorded for this clone. One end of the junction is discordant with germline, which a read error may explain. The rearrangement uses TRBV2 and TRBJ1-2; D gene unclear. Germline V gives CDR1 SNHLY, CDR2 FYNNEI. The CDR3 has 12 amino acids. CDR3 DNA: TGTGCCAGCAGGCAGGAATCCTATAGCTACACCTTC. This translates into CASRQESYSYTF.

This clone appeared a single time. V gene TRBV27 combines with J gene TRBJ2-2; TRBD2 matches 8 bases. The V gene end was trimmed by 2 bases and the J gene end by 8 bases; junction bases not matched to a gene: 13. Germline V CDR1 and CDR2: MNHEY, SMNVEV (reference sequence). This CDR3 spans 17 amino acids. The CDR3 bases are TGTGCCAGCAGTTTACTTAGCGGGATGCCTTCTTTTGGGGAGCTGTTTTTT. It codes for CASSLLSGMPSFGELFF.

This chain joins TRBV5-1 and TRBJ2-7, with 7 bases identical to TRBD1. The CDR3 length is 15 residues. The V gene end was trimmed by 7 bases and the J gene end by 0 bases; junction bases not matched to a gene: 10. Germline CDR1 SGHRS, CDR2 YFSETQ. The CDR3 loop is CASCESGTASYEQYF. The CDR3 coding sequence is TGCGCCAGCTGTGAGTCCGGGACAGCCTCCTACGAGCAGTACTTC.

This clone was seen a few times. As DNA, the CDR3 is TGTGCCAGCAGTCCCGGGACAGGGGATGCCGAGCAGTACTTC. Protein product: CASSPGTGDAEQYF. The chain joins TRBV27 to TRBJ2-7; 10 nucleotides align to TRBD1. Unmatched junction bases numbered 7, after V lost 5 bases and J lost 6 bases. The CDR3 covers 14 residues. Germline lookup yields CDR1 MNHEY and CDR2 SMNVEV (reference sequence).

The chain is built from TRBV7-8 and TRBJ2-3, with D possibly matching TRBD2 (6 bases). This CDR3 spans 18 amino acids. CDR1 and CDR2 (germline): SGHVS, FQNEAQ. V lost 1 base to trimming and J lost 0 bases, with 17 bases between them. The CDR3 DNA is TGTGCCAGCAGCTTAGATCTGCTAGCGTCTAGAAGCACAGATACGCAGTATTTT. Translation: CASSLDLLASRSTDTQYF.

V usage is TRBV28 and J usage is TRBJ2-1; perhaps TRBD1 as D (5 bases). The CDR3 is made up of 13 amino acids. CDR1 is MDHEN, CDR2 SYDVKM, per germline. V was clipped by 3 bases and J by 6 bases, with 9 bases between them. The DNA for the CDR3 is TGTGCCAGCAGTTTCGGACAAGCCAATGAGCAGTTCTTC. As protein: CASSFGQANEQFF.

The J gene is TRBJ2-3, the V gene TRBV11-2; TRBD2 might be the D (6 bases). Germline values: CDR1 SGHAT, CDR2 FQNNGV. This CDR3 comprises 14 residues. V shed 5 bases and J shed 1 base, with 10 bases lying between them. The CDR3 region has the DNA TGTGCCAGCAGCATACTAGCCGGCACAGATACGCAGTATTTT. Its protein is CASSILAGTDTQYF.

The chain carries TRBV15 and TRBJ2-7, with 7 bases matching TRBD1. Looked up from germline, CDR1 is LNHNV and CDR2 is YYDKDF (reference sequence). This CDR3 region has 15 residues. Trimming at V came to 2 bases and at J to 2 bases, leaving 6 bases not matched to a gene. CDR3 amino acids: CATSRSRQGPYEQYF. In DNA, the CDR3 is TGTGCCACCAGCAGATCCAGACAGGGACCCTACGAGCAGTACTTC. Looking up the rest from reference TRBV15 and TRBJ2-7 gives the full variable domain: DAMVIQNPRYQVTQFGKPVTLSCSQTLNHNVMYWYQQKSSQAPKLLFHYYDKDFNNEADTPDNFQSRRPNTSFCFLDIRSPGLGDTAMYLCATSRSRQGPYEQYFGPGTRLTVT.

The chain combines TRBV5-6 with TRBJ1-1; D not resolved. CDR3 size: 14 residues. V was clipped by 0 bases and J by 1 base, with 7 bases between them. The germline V gene encodes CDR1 SGHDT and CDR2 YYEEEE. The chain's CDR3 is CASSLGYGNTEAFF. Here the CDR3 DNA reads TGTGCCAGCAGCTTGGGCTACGGGAACACTGAAGCTTTCTTT.

The chain has TRBV7-2 and TRBJ1-2, with a tentative D call TRBD1 (5 bases). This CDR3 region has 16 residues. CDR1 SGHTA and CDR2 FQGNSA come from the germline V gene. The V end lost 5 bases, the J end lost 4 bases, and 20 bases lay between the germline ends. The CDR3 is CASSPRAGRIGYGYTF. The CDR3 nucleotides read TGTGCCAGCAGCCCCCGCGCAGGGAGGATTGGCTATGGCTACACCTTC.

J is TRBJ2-5 and V is TRBV27; no clear D. V was clipped by 5 bases and J by 1 base, with 8 bases between them. Looked up from germline, CDR1 is MNHEY and CDR2 is SMNVEV (reference sequence). The CDR3 has 13 amino acids. The CDR3 DNA follows: TGTGCCAGCAGTCCTCGTCTCCAAGAGACCCAGTACTTC. It specifies CASSPRLQETQYF.

This chain connects TRBV5-1 to TRBJ2-7, with 7 positions matching TRBD1. CDR1 and CDR2 from the germline V gene are SGHRS and YFSETQ. The CDR3 has 13 amino acids. V was clipped by 3 bases and J by 2 bases; unmatched bases: 2. The CDR3 DNA follows: TGCGCCAGCAGCTGGGACAGTCCCTACGAGCAGTACTTC. It yields the protein CASSWDSPYEQYF.

The V gene is TRBV28, the J gene TRBJ2-7, with TRBD1 identical over 8 bases. Germline assignment: CDR1 MDHEN and CDR2 SYDVKM. J was trimmed by 5 bases and V by 4 bases; bases with no gene match: 4. The CDR3 consists of 13 residues. The CDR3 sequence is CASSSGQGDEQYF. The CDR3 DNA is TGTGCCAGCAGTTCCGGACAGGGAGACGAGCAGTACTTC.

V usage is TRBV6-1 and J usage is TRBJ2-7; the match to TRBD1 covers 10 bases. This CDR3 region has 15 residues. Germline trimming cut 0 bases from V and 3 bases from J; bases unmatched to any gene: 2. The germline CDR1 and CDR2 sequences are MNHNS and SASEGT. CDR3 bases: TGTGCCAGCAGTGAAGCAGGGACAGGGGTCTACGAGCAGTACTTC. As protein: CASSEAGTGVYEQYF.

The chain uses TRBV28 and TRBJ2-1; 10 bases are a match to TRBD2. Per germline, CDR1 MDHEN and CDR2 SYDVKM. There are 13 residues in the CDR3. The V segment lost 7 bases and the J segment 8 bases; nucleotides outside the gene matches: 5. CDR3 nucleotides: TGTGCCAGCAAAGGTAGCGGGAGGTATGAGCAGTTCTTC. It codes for CASKGSGRYEQFF.

The genes are TRBV11-2 and TRBJ2-3; 12 bases are a match to TRBD2. The germline gives CDR1 SGHAT, CDR2 FQNNGV. The CDR3 runs to 15 residues. J lost 5 bases, V lost 6 bases, and 6 bases had no gene match. DNA for the CDR3: TGTGCCAGCAGAGAGCTAGCGGGAGGGCGAGATACGCAGTATTTT. Translating it yields CASRELAGGRDTQYF.

V gene TRBV4-2 combines with J gene TRBJ2-3; no definite D call. The CDR3 contains 15 residues. CDR1 and CDR2 (germline): LGHNA, YNFKEQ. V was cut by 1 base and J by 0 bases, with 8 bases left in between. The CDR3 protein is CASSQALSSTDTQYF. CDR3 in DNA: TGTGCCAGCAGCCAAGCCCTGTCTAGCACAGATACGCAGTATTTT.